A single T cell receptor (beta chain) is shown here with its context. The source of the sample is a study of blood T cell repertoires in COVID-19. At the level of the study: Samples came from the United States, Italy and Spain, spanning acute and convalescent COVID-19.

Some clones are missing from TCRdb's copy, which holds only in-frame ones; the method was immunoSEQ multiplex PCR. The sample includes more than 25,000 clones, under 90% seen only once; the top ten take about 42%. V gave up 1 base and J gave up 2 bases, with 11 bases separating them. Germline V gives CDR1 SGHTA, CDR2 FQGNSA. This CDR3 comprises 15 residues. V and J are TRBV7-2 and TRBJ2-5, with D perhaps matching TRBD2 (5 bases). The receptor was isolated from a woman older than 75 with acute or convalescent COVID-19. Sequencing input: peripheral blood. CDR3 nucleotides: TGTGCCAGCAGCTTAGTTTTGGGGAGTCAAGAGACCCAGTACTTC. Amino acids: CASSLVLGSQETQYF.